One sample yielded the 21 T cell receptor beta chains listed below, sequenced in a study of blood T cells in healthy people across ages. Then a second PCR, running about 7 to 11 cycles, was carried out with a sample-barcoded 5' primer and a J-beta primer mix. TCRdb fed the 5' RACE reads into MiXCR, producing one record per CDR3 protein. Here the sample spans about 1 million distinct CDR3 sequences, approximately 25% being singletons. This same sample was also part of a study on T cells of mothers and their children.

The sequencing input was blood. These receptors were taken from a girl aged 2 to 9 in good health.

This sequence joins TRBV28 and TRBJ1-1; 12 positions match TRBD1. The junction had 6 bases not matched to a gene; V was cut back by 3 bases and J by 7 bases. Germline loops: CDR1 MDHEN, CDR2 SYDVKM. CDR3 length: 15 residues. CDR3 bases: TGTGCCAGCAGTTTGGGGGACAGGGGGCTTTTTGAAGCTTTCTTT. Translated: CASSLGDRGLFEAFF.

The rearrangement joins TRBV28 to TRBJ1-4; D not certain. The germline gives CDR1 MDHEN, CDR2 SYDVKM. Trimming left V 6 bases short and J 3 bases short, with 5 bases between. The CDR3 contains 12 residues. In DNA, the CDR3 is TGTGCCAGCAGAACCCCTAATGAAAAACTGTTTTTT. The encoded protein is CASRTPNEKLFF.

This clonotype was seen a few times. The chain links TRBV6-5 to TRBJ1-2, with TRBD1 identical over 10 bases. The J segment lost 8 bases and the V segment lost 2 bases, leaving 8 bases of the junction unmatched. Germline CDR1 reads MNHEY; CDR2 reads SVGAGI. The CDR3 extends over 15 amino acids. The CDR3 protein is CASSYQWTGGGGYTF. Here the CDR3 DNA reads TGTGCCAGCAGTTACCAATGGACAGGGGGAGGAGGCTACACCTTC.

The V gene is TRBV4-2, the J gene TRBJ1-3; D call uncertain. Germline V gives CDR1 LGHNA, CDR2 YNFKEQ. CDR3 length equals 19 residues. V lost 0 bases and J lost 0, with 18 bases in between. CDR3 in amino acids: CASSQDAKDGVHSGNTIYF. The CDR3 DNA follows: TGTGCCAGCAGCCAAGATGCGAAGGATGGGGTCCACTCTGGAAACACCATATATTTT.

This chain links TRBV7-3 with TRBJ2-1; perhaps TRBD2 as D (7 bases). V was cut by 6 bases and J by 4 bases, with 19 bases left in between. CDR3 length equals 16 residues. Germline V gene lookup returns CDR1 SGHTA and CDR2 FQGTGA. DNA for the CDR3: TGTGCCAGCAGTAAAATTCGGGGGGCCAAGTACAATGAGCAGTTCTTC. This codes for CASSKIRGAKYNEQFF.

This clonotype came up once. The V call is TRBV7-9, the J call TRBJ2-1, with TRBD1 matching 10 bases. The V gene end was trimmed by 7 bases and the J gene end by 4 bases; junction bases not matched to a gene: 4. Germline CDR1 is SEHNR and CDR2 is FQNEAQ (reference sequence). The CDR3 runs 14 residues. DNA of the CDR3: TGTGCCAGCAACGGACAGGGGGTTTACAATGAGCAGTTCTTC. This codes for CASNGQGVYNEQFF.

Notes on this clonotype: One end of the junction is discordant with germline, which a read error may explain. The rearrangement joins TRBV29-1 to TRBJ2-2; D may correspond to TRBD1 or TRBD2 (5 bases each). The CDR3 has 12 amino acids. The germline V gene encodes CDR1 SQVTM and CDR2 ANQGSEA. The CDR3 DNA sequence: TGCAGCGTGGCCTCGAACCCCGGGGCGCTGTTTTTT. It specifies CSVASNPGALFF.

This clonotype was counted only a few times. The chain employs TRBV7-3 and TRBJ1-1, with 8 bases identical to TRBD1. Germline loops: CDR1 SGHTA, CDR2 FQGTGA. This CDR3 has 15 residues. Trimming took 5 bases from V and 3 from J; bases not matched to a gene: 8. The CDR3 DNA follows: TGTGCCAGCAGCCTACAGCCGACAGGGGACACTGAAGCTTTCTTT. Translated, it gives CASSLQPTGDTEAFF.

Comments on this clonotype: Compared with germline, one end of the junction differs, possibly owing to a read error. This rearrangement joins TRBV12-3 or TRBV12-4 to TRBJ2-5, with 13 bases aligning to TRBD2. This CDR3 comprises 19 residues. CDR3 protein: CASSSLPLGLAGAGETQSF. In DNA form, the CDR3 reads TGTGCCAGCAGTTCCCTCCCACTAGGACTAGCGGGAGCCGGGGAGACCCAGTCCTTC.

This clonotype was counted between two and nine times. This rearrangement joins TRBV7-8 to TRBJ2-5; D is uncertain. V was pared by 5 bases and J by 2 bases, with 18 bases between. Germline CDR1 and CDR2: SGHVS and FQNEAQ. The CDR3 runs to 16 residues. As DNA, the CDR3 is TGTGCCAGCAGCCCTCCTACCTTTGGACCTCAAGAGACCCAGTACTTC. It translates to CASSPPTFGPQETQYF.

This clonotype occurred a few times. V is TRBV11-2 and J is TRBJ2-3, with 8 bases lining up with TRBD1. The CDR3 sequence is 19 residues long. Germline V gene lookup returns CDR1 SGHAT and CDR2 FQNNGV. J gave up 4 bases and V 5 bases, and 20 bases lay outside the gene matches. The DNA for the CDR3 is TGTGCCAGCAGCGACCCGGGACAGGCTCCTAACATCGGCGCAGATACGCAGTATTTT. It codes for CASSDPGQAPNIGADTQYF.

This clonotype has a handful of counts. This chain links TRBV20-1 with TRBJ2-1; the D is unclear. CDR3 size: 14 residues. Germline CDR1 reads DFQATT; CDR2 reads SNEGSKA (reference sequence). The CDR3 sequence: CSTFPDDLPNEQFF. For the CDR3, the DNA is TGCAGCACTTTCCCCGACGATCTTCCCAATGAGCAGTTCTTC.

This chain links TRBV7-9 with TRBJ2-5; possibly TRBD2 for D (6 bases). Gene TRBJ2-1 matches the end of the DNA better, so the J call may be wrong. The CDR3 spans 16 residues. CDR1 is SEHNR and CDR2 is FQNEAQ in the germline V gene (reference sequence). The CDR3 is CASSLSLGGRVNRQFF. In DNA form, the CDR3 reads TGTGCCAGCAGCTTATCCTTGGGAGGCAGGGTAAATCGACAGTTCTTC.

Many counts were recorded for this clonotype. CDR3 coding DNA: TGTGCCAGCAGCCCCCTCGGGGATATGAACACTGAAGCTTTCTTT. Encoded protein: CASSPLGDMNTEAFF. V usage is TRBV14 and J usage is TRBJ1-1; D remains unclear. The CDR3 is 15 residues long. Trimming left V 4 bases short and J 0 bases short, with 12 bases between. The germline CDR1 and CDR2 sequences are SGHDN and FVKESK.

A remark on this clonotype: The germline gene is not matched at one end of the junction; a read error may be the cause. V gene TRBV3-1 combines with J gene TRBJ2-1; 8 nucleotides agree with TRBD2. Germline values: CDR1 LGHDT, CDR2 YNNKEL (reference sequence). The CDR3 runs to 20 residues. The CDR3 loop reads CASSPGRISSGGPHYNEQSF. Here the CDR3 DNA reads TGTGCCAGCAGCCCGGGCAGAATTTCTTCGGGGGGGCCTCACTACAATGAGCAGTCCTTC.

This clonotype was detected a few times. The V and J genes are TRBV2 and TRBJ1-2, with D tentatively TRBD1 (5 bases). The CDR3 is 13 residues long. V lost 2 bases and J 7 bases, leaving 11 bases between the germline ends. Germline CDR1 and CDR2: SNHLY and FYNNEI. The CDR3 DNA sequence: TGTGCCAGCAGTGAACGGTCAGGGAGTGGCTACACCTTC. Translation: CASSERSGSGYTF.

V is TRBV28 and J is TRBJ2-1; TRBD1 agrees at 7 bases. J lost 6 bases, V lost 2 bases, and 4 bases had no gene match. There are 14 residues in the CDR3. Germline lookup yields CDR1 MDHEN and CDR2 SYDVKM. CDR3 amino acids: CASSLGTVANEQFF. The CDR3 coding sequence is TGTGCCAGCAGTTTAGGGACAGTGGCCAATGAGCAGTTCTTC.

This chain links TRBV29-1 with TRBJ2-5; D might be TRBD1 (6 bases). The germline V gene has CDR1 SQVTM and CDR2 ANQGSEA. CDR3 size: 11 residues. Trimming removed 6 bases from V and 7 bases from J, with 12 bases in between. The CDR3 DNA sequence: TGCAGCGTGCCGGACAGAGGGACCCAGTACTTC. Translated: CSVPDRGTQYF.

This clonotype has only a few counts. The gene calls are TRBV7-8 and TRBJ2-5, with D tentatively TRBD1 (6 bases). Judging by the DNA end, TRBJ2-1 fits better; the J call may be wrong. The CDR3 covers 13 residues. Germline CDR1 is SGHVS and CDR2 is FQNEAQ. DNA for the CDR3: TGTGCCAGCAGCGGACAGCTCGGCAATGAGCAGTTCTTC. Amino acid sequence: CASSGQLGNEQFF.

For this clonotype: At one end, the junction sequence differs from germline, possibly due to a read error. The V call is TRBV7-3, the J call TRBJ2-5; a possible D gene is TRBD2 (6 bases). Per the germline V gene, CDR1 is SGHTA and CDR2 is FQGTGA. This CDR3 contains 16 residues. Written as DNA, the CDR3 is TGTGCCGGCAGCCCAGCCGGAATTGGGGGGACAGAGACCCAGTACTTC. Its translation is CAGSPAGIGGTETQYF.

This clonotype was seen more than once but under ten times. The chain combines TRBV7-2 with TRBJ1-2; D call uncertain. Germline V gene sequence: CDR1 SGHTA, CDR2 FQGNSA. The germline V and J ends were trimmed by 1 base and 4 bases, with 13 bases remaining between them. The CDR3 runs to 15 residues. This CDR3 is CASSLGPAAGYGYTF. In nucleotides, the CDR3 is TGTGCCAGCAGCTTAGGACCGGCCGCTGGCTATGGCTACACCTTC.